This record covers a single T cell receptor beta chain. This sample stems from a study of blood T cell repertoires in COVID-19. Background on the study: Some COVID-19 samples were acute and others convalescent; all came from the United States, Italy and Spain. The analysed material was cDNA or gDNA that came from T cells, B-cell-depleted T cells, or PBMCs.

The CDR3 is made up of 15 amino acids. The ends were cut back, 3 bases at V and 4 bases at J, with 15 bases in the middle. CDR1 and CDR2 (germline): SGHVS, FQNEAQ. In the original analysis: Amplification from reference gene primers served as the basis for estimated nucleated cell counts. Clones were read by immunoSEQ multiplex PCR, and TCRdb kept only the in-frame ones, dropping some. The V and J calls and the clone size are those of that table, but D and trimming were determined from the DNA. The repertoire holds about 170,000 clones, with approximately 82% as singletons. This sequence joins TRBV7-8 and TRBJ2-5, with a weak D call TRBD1 (6 bases). This clonotype originated in a woman in her 70s who had recovered from COVID-19. The sample consisted of peripheral blood. CDR3 sequence: CASSLWGPGGETQYF. DNA of the CDR3: TGTGCCAGCAGCTTGTGGGGGCCGGGTGGAGAGACCCAGTACTTC.